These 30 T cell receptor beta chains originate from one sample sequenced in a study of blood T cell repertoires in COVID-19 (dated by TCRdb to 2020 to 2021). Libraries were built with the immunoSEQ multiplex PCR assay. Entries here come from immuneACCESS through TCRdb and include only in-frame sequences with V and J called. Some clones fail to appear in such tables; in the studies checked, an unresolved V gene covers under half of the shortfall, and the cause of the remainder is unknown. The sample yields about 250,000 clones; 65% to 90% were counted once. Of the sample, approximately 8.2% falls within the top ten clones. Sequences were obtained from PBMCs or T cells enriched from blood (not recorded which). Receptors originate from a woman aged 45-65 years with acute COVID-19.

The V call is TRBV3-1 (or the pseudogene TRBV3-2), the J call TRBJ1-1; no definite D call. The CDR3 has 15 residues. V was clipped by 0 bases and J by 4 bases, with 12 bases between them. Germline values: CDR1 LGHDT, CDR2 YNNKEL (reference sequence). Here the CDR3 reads CASSQEGGKGTEAFF. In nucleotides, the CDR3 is TGTGCCAGCAGCCAAGAAGGCGGGAAGGGCACTGAAGCTTTCTTT.

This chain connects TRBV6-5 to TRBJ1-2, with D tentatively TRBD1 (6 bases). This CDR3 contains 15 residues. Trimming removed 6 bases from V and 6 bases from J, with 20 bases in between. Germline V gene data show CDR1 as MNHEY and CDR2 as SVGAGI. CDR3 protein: CASREGGARSHGYTF. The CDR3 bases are TGTGCCAGCAGAGAGGGGGGGGCGCGATCCCATGGCTACACCTTC.

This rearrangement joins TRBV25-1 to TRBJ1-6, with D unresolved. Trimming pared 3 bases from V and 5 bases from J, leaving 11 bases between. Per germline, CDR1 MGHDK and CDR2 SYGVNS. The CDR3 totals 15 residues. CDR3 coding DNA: TGTGCCAGCAGTGAGCCGGTAGAGGATAATTCACCCCTCCACTTT. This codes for CASSEPVEDNSPLHF.

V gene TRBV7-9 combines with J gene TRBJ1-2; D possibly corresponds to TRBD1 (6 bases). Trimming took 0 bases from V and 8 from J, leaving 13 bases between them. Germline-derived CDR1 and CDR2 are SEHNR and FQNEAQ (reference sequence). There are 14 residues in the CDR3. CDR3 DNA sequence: TGTGCCAGCAGCTTAGCGGGAGGGGGATCGGGCTACACCTTC. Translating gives CASSLAGGGSGYTF.

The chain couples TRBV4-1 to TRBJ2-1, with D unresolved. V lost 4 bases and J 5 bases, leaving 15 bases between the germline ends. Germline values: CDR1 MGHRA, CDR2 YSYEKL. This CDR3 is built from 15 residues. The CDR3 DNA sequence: TGCGCCAGCAGCCGTTCGATGAGCGCAGACAATGAGCAGTTCTTC. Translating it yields CASSRSMSADNEQFF.

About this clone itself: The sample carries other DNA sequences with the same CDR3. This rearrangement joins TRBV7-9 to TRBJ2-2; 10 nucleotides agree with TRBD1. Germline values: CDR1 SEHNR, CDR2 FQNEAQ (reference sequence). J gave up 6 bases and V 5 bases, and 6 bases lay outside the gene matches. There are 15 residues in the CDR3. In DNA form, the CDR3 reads TGTGCCAGCAGCCCCACTGGACAGGGGGCCGGGGAGCTGTTTTTT. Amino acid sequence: CASSPTGQGAGELFF.

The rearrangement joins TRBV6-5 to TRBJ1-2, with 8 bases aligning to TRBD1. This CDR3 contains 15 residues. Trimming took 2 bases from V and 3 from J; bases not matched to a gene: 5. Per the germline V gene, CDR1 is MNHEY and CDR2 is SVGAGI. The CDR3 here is CASSYGSGGDYGYTF. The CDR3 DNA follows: TGTGCCAGCAGTTACGGGTCAGGGGGCGACTATGGCTACACCTTC.

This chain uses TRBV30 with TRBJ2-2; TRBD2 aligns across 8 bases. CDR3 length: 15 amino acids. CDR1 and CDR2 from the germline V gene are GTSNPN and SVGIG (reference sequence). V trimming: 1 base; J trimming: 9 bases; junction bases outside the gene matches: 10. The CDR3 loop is CAWSGQRGPHRELFF. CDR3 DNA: TGTGCCTGGAGTGGCCAGCGGGGGCCTCACCGGGAGCTGTTTTTT.

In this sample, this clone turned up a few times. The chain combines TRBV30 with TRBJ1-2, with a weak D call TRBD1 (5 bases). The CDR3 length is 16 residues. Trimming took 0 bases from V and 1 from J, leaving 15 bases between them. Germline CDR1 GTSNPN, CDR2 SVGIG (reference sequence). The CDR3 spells CAWSVPGAGHNYGYTF. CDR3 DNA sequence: TGTGCCTGGAGTGTCCCTGGTGCGGGGCATAACTATGGCTACACCTTC. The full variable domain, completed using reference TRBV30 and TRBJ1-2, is SQTIHQWPATLVQPVGSPLSLECTVEGTSNPNLYWYRQAAGRGLQLLFYSVGIGQISSEVPQNLSASRPQDRQFILSSKKLLLSDSGFYLCAWSVPGAGHNYGYTFGSGTRLTVV.

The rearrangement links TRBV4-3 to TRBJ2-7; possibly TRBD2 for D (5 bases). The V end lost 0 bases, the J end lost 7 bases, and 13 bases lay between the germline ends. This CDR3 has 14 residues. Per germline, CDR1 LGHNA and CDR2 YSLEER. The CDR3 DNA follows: TGCGCCAGCAGCCAAGAGGGAAGCTCGGGGGAGCAGTACTTC. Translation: CASSQEGSSGEQYF.

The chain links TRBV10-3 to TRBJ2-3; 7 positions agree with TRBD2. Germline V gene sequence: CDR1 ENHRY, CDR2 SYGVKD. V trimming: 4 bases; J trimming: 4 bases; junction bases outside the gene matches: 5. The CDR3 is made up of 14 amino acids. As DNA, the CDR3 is TGTGCCATCAGTGTGGGGGGGGATGCAGATACGCAGTATTTT. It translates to CAISVGGDADTQYF.

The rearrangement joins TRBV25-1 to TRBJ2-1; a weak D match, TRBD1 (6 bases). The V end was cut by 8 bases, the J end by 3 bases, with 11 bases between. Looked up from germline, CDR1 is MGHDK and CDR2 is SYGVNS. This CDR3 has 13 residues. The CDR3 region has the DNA TGTGCCAGCCAAAAAGGGGGCTACAATGAGCAGTTCTTC. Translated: CASQKGGYNEQFF.

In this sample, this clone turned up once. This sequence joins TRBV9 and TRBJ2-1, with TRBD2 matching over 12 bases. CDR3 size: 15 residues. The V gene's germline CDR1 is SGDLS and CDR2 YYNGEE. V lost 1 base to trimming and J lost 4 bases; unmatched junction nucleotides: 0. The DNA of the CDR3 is TGTGCCAGCAGCGTACTAGCGGGGGGGTACAATGAGCAGTTCTTC. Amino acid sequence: CASSVLAGGYNEQFF.

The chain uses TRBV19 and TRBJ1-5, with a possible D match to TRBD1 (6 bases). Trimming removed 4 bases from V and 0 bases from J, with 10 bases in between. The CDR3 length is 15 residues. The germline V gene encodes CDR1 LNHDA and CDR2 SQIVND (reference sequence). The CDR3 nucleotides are TGTGCCAGTAGTACCGTGGACAGTAGCAATCAGCCCCAGCATTTT. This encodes CASSTVDSSNQPQHF.

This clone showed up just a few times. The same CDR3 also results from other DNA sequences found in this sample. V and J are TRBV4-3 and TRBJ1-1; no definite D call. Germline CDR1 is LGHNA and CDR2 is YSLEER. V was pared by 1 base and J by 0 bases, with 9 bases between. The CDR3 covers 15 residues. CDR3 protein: CASSQGRGLNTEAFF. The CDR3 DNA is TGCGCCAGCAGCCAAGGTCGGGGTTTGAACACTGAAGCTTTCTTT.

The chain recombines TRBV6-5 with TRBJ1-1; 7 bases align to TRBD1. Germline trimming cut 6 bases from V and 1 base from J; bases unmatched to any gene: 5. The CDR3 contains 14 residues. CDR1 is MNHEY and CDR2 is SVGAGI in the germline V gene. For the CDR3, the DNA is TGTGCCAGCAGCCCGACAGGGAAGAACACTGAAGCTTTCTTT. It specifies CASSPTGKNTEAFF.

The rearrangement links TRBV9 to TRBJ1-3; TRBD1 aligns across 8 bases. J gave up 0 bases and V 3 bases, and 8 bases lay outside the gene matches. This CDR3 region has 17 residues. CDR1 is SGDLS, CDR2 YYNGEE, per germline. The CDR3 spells CASSESGTGYSGNTIYF. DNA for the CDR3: TGTGCCAGCAGCGAATCCGGGACAGGCTACTCTGGAAACACCATATATTTT.

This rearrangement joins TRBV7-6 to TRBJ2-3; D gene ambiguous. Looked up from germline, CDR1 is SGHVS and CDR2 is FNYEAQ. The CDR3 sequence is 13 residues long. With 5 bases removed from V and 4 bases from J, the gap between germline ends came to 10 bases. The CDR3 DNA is TGTGCCAGCAGCCCCCTTAGAGCAGATACGCAGTATTTT. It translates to CASSPLRADTQYF.

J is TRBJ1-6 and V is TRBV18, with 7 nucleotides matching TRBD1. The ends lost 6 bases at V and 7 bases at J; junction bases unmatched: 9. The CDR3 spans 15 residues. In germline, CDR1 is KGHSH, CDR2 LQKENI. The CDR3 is CASSLEQGKNSPLHF. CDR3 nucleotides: TGTGCCAGCTCGCTCGAACAGGGGAAAAATTCACCCCTCCACTTT.

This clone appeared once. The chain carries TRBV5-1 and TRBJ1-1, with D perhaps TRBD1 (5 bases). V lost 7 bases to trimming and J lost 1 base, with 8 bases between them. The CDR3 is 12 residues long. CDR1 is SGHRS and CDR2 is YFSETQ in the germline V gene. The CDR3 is CASGHTNTEAFF. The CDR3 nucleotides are TGCGCCAGCGGACATACGAACACTGAAGCTTTCTTT.

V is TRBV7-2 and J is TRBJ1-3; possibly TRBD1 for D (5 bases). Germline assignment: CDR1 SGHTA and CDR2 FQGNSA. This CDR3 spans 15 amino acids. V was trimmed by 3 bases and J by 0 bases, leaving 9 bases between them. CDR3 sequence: CASSLGGSSGNTIYF. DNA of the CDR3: TGTGCCAGCAGCTTGGGGGGAAGCTCTGGAAACACCATATATTTT.

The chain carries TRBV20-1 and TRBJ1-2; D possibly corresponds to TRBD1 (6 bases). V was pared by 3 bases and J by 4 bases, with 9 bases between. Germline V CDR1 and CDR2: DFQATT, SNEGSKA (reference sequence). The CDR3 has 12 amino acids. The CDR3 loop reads CSASGQLYGYTF. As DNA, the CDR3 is TGCAGTGCTAGTGGACAGCTCTATGGCTACACCTTC.

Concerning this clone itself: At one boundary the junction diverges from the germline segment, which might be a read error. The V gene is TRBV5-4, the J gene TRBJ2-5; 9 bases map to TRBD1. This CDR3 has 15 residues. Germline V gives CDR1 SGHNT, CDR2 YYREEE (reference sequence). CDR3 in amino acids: CASSFGGQGQGTQYF. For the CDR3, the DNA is TGTGCCAGCAGCTTCGGGGGACAGGGACAAGGGACCCAGTACTTC.

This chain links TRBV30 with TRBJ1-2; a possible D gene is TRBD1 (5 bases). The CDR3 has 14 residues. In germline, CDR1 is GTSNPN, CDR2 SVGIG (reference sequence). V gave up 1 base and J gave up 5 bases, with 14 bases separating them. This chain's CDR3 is CAWSAGGTRYGYTF. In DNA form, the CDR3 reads TGTGCCTGGAGTGCGGGCGGGACTAGGTATGGCTACACCTTC.

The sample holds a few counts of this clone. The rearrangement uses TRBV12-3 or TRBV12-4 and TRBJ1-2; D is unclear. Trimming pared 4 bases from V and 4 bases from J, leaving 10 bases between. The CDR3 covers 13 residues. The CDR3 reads CASSYEGSYGYTF. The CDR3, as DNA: TGTGCCAGCAGTTACGAGGGTTCCTATGGCTACACCTTC.

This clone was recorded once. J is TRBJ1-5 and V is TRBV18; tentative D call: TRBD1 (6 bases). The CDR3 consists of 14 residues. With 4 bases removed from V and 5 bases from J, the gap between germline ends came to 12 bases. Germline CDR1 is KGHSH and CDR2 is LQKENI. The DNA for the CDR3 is TGTGCCAGCTCACGAGGGACATCTGATCAGCCCCAGCATTTT. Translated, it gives CASSRGTSDQPQHF.

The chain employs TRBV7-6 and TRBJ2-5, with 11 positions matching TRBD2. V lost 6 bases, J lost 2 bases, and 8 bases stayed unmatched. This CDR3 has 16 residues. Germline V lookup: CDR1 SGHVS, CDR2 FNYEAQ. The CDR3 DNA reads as TGTGCCAGCAGGGAACTAGCGGGGGCCTCACAAGAGACCCAGTACTTC. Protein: CASRELAGASQETQYF.

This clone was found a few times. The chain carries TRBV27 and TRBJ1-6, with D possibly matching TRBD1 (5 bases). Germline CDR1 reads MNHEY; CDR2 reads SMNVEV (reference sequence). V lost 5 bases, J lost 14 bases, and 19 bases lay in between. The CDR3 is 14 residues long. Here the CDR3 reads CASSLGPQVYTLHF. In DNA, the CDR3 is TGTGCCAGCAGTCTGGGGCCCCAAGTCTACACCCTCCACTTT.

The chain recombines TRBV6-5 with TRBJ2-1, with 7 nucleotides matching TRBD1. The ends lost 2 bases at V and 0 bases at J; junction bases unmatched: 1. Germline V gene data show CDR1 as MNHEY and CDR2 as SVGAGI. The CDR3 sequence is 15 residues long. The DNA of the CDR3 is TGTGCCAGCAGTTACAGGGGGCTCTCCTACAATGAGCAGTTCTTC. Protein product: CASSYRGLSYNEQFF.

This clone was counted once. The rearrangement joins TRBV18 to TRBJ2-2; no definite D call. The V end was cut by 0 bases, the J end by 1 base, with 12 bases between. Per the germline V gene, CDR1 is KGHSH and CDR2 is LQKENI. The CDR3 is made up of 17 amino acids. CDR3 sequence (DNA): TGTGCCAGCTCACCACCGGATGGAGCCAAGAACACCGGGGAGCTGTTTTTT. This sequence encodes CASSPPDGAKNTGELFF.